The subject of this entry is one T cell receptor (beta chain). This sample was taken from a study of blood T cell repertoires in COVID-19. Whole-study context: Donors in the United States, Italy and Spain gave samples during acute or convalescent COVID-19. From T cells, B-cell-depleted T cells, or PBMCs came the material, which was cDNA or gDNA.

Under the authors' procedure: Estimates of nucleated cell counts were drawn from the amplification of reference gene primers. TCRdb keeps only in-frame clones here, not all; method: immunoSEQ multiplex PCR. The V and J calls and clone size were taken over from that table, and D and trimming were inferred from the DNA. The data show 150,000 to 180,000 clones, 78% seen once. This receptor was obtained from a man of 80 years or more with acute or convalescent COVID-19. Source material: peripheral blood.

In DNA form, the CDR3 reads TGTGCCAGTAGTATCGTAGGGACAGGGGTTCGCAATGAGCAGTTCTTC. It codes for CASSIVGTGVRNEQFF. V usage is TRBV19 and J usage is TRBJ2-1, with 10 positions matching TRBD1. V was pared by 3 bases and J by 6 bases, with 8 bases of the junction left unmatched. Germline-derived CDR1 and CDR2 are LNHDA and SQIVND (reference sequence). The CDR3 is 16 residues long.